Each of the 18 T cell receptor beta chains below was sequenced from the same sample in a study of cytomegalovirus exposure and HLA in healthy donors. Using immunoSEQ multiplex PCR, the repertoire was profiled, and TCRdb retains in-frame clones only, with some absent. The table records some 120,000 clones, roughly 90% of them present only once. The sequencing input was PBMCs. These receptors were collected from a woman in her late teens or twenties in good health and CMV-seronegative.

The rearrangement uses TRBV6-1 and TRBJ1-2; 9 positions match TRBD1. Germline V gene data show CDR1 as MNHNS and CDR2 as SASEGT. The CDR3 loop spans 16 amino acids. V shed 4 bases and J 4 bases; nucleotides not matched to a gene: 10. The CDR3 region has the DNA TGTGCCAGCAGTGCGGTGAACAGGGGGCAGAGCTATGGCTACACCTTC. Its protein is CASSAVNRGQSYGYTF.

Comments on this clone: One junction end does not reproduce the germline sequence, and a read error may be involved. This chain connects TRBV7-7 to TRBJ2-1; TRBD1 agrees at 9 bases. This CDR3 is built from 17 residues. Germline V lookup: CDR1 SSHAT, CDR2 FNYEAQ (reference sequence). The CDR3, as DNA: TGTGCTAGCAGCCAAACGTCCGGGACAGGGTCCTACAATGAGCAGTTCTTC. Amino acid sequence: CASSQTSGTGSYNEQFF.

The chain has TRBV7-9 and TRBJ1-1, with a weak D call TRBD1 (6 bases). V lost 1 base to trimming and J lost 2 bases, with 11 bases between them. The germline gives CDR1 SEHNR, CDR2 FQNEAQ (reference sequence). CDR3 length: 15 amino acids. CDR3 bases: TGTGCCAGCAGCTTAGTCACAGGGAGAAACACTGAAGCTTTCTTT. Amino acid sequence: CASSLVTGRNTEAFF.

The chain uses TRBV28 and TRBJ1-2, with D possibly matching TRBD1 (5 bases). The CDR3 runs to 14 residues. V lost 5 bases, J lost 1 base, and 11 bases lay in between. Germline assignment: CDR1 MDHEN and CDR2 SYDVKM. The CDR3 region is CASSGQGSNYGYTF. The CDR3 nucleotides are TGTGCCAGCAGTGGGCAGGGCAGTAACTATGGCTACACCTTC.

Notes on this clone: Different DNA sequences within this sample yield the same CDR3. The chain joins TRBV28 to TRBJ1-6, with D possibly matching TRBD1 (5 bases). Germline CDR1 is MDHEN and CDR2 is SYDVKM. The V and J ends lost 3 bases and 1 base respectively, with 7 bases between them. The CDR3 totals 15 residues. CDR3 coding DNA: TGTGCCAGCAGTTTCGGGGGATCCTATAATTCACCCCTCCACTTT. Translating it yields CASSFGGSYNSPLHF.

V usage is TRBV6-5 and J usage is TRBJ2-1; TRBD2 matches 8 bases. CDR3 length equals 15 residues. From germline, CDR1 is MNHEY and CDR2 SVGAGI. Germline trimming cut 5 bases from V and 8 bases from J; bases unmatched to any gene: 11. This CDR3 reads CASSQTGTRGDEQFF. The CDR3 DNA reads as TGTGCCAGCAGTCAAACCGGGACTAGGGGCGATGAGCAGTTCTTC.

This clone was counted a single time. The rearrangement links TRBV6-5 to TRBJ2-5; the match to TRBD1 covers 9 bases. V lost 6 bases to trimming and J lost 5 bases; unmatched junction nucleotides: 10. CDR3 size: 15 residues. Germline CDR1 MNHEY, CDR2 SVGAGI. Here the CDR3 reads CASRPPGQGRETQYF. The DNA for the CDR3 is TGTGCCAGCAGACCCCCGGGACAGGGTAGGGAGACCCAGTACTTC.

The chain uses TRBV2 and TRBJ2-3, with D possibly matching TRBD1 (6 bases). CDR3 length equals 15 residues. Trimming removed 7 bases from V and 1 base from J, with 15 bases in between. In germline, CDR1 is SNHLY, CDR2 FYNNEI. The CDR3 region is CASTRLRTGTDTQYF. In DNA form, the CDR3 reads TGTGCCAGCACCAGGTTACGGACAGGCACAGATACGCAGTATTTT.

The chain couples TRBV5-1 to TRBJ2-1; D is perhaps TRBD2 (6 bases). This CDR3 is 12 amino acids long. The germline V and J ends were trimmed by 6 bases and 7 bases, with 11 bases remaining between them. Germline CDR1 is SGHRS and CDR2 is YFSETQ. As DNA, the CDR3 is TGCGCCAGCATAGGGCGGGGTAATGAGCAGTTCTTC. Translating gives CASIGRGNEQFF.

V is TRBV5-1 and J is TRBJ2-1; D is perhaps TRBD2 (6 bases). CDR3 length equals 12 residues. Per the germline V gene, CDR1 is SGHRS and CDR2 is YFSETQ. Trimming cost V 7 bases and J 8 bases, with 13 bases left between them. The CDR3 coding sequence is TGCGCCAGCCGGAGGGCGGGCGATGAGCAGTTCTTC. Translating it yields CASRRAGDEQFF.

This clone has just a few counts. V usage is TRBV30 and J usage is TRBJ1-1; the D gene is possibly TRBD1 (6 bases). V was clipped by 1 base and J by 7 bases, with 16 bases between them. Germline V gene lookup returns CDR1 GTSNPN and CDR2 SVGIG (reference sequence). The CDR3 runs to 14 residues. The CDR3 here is CAWSGTSRTVEAFF. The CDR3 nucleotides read TGTGCCTGGAGTGGCACCTCCCGGACAGTTGAAGCTTTCTTT.

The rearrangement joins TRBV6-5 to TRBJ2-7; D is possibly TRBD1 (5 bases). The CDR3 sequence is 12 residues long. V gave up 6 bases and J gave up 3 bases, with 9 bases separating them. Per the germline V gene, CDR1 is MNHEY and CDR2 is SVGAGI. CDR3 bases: TGTGCCAGCAGGCCCGACAGCTACGAGCAGTACTTC. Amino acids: CASRPDSYEQYF.

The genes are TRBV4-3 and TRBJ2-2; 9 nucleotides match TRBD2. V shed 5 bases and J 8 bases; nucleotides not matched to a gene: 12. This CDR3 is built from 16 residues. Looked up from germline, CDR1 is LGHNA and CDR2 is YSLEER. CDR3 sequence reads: CASSKRASSGMGELFF. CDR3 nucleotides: TGCGCCAGCAGCAAAAGGGCGTCTAGCGGGATGGGGGAGCTGTTTTTT.

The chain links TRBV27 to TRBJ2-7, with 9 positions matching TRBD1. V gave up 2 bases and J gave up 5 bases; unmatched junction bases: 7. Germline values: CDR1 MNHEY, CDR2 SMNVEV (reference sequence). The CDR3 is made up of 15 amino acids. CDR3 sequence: CASSLPGQGIDEQYF. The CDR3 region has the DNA TGTGCCAGCAGTTTACCGGGACAGGGTATCGACGAGCAGTACTTC.

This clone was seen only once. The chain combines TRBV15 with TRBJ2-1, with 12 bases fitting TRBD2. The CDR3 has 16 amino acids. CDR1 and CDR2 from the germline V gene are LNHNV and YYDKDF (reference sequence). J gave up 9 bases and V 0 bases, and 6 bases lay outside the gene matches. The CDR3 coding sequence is TGTGCCACCAGCAGAGATCAACTAGCGGGGGGCGGTGAGCAGTTCTTC. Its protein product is CATSRDQLAGGGEQFF. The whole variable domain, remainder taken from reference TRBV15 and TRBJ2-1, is DAMVIQNPRYQVTQFGKPVTLSCSQTLNHNVMYWYQQKSSQAPKLLFHYYDKDFNNEADTPDNFQSRRPNTSFCFLDIRSPGLGDTAMYLCATSRDQLAGGGEQFFGPGTRLTVL.

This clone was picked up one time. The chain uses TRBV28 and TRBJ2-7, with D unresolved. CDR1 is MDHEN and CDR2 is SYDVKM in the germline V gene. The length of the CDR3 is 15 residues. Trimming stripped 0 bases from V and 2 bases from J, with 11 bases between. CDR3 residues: CASSLWTNKPYEQYF. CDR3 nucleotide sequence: TGTGCCAGCAGTTTATGGACAAATAAACCCTACGAGCAGTACTTC. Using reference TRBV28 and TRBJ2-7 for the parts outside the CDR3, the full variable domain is DVKVTQSSRYLVKRTGEKVFLECVQDMDHENMFWYRQDPGLGLRLIYFSYDVKMKEKGDIPEGYSVSREKKERFSLILESASTNQTSMYLCASSLWTNKPYEQYFGPGTRLTVT.

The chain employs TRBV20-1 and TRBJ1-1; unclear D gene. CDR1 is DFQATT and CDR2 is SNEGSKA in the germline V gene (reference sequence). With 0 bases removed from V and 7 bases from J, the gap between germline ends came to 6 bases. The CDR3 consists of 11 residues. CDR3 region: CSARDGVEAFF. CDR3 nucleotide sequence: TGCAGTGCTAGAGACGGGGTTGAAGCTTTCTTT.

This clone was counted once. CDR3 DNA sequence: TGTGCCAGCAGCCCTACCGGTGGGGCTTCCTACGAGCAGTACTTC. As protein: CASSPTGGASYEQYF. The chain has TRBV5-6 and TRBJ2-7; possibly TRBD1 for D (5 bases). Germline-derived CDR1 and CDR2 are SGHDT and YYEEEE. Trimming pared 4 bases from V and 1 base from J, leaving 15 bases between. The CDR3 sequence is 15 residues long. Drawing the rest from reference TRBV5-6 and TRBJ2-7, the complete variable domain is DAGVTQSPTHLIKTRGQQVTLRCSPKSGHDTVSWYQQALGQGPQFIFQYYEEEERQRGNFPDRFSGHQFPNYSSELNVNALLLGDSALYLCASSPTGGASYEQYFGPGTRLTVT.